This TCR beta chain was identified in a study of blood T cell repertoires in COVID-19. Study-level information: Collection of acute and convalescent COVID-19 samples took place in the United States, Italy and Spain. PBMCs, B-cell-depleted T cells, or T cells were the source of the cDNA or gDNA that made up the material.

Original handling: Using reference gene primer amplification, nucleated cell counts were estimated. TCRdb keeps only in-frame clones here, not all; method: immunoSEQ multiplex PCR. V and J calls and clone size are copied from that table; D and trimming were computed from the DNA. The sample consists of 56,000 or so clones, more than 85% of them appearing once. The CDR3 covers 13 residues. The V end was cut by 5 bases, the J end by 6 bases, with 11 bases between. The germline V gene encodes CDR1 MNHNS and CDR2 SASEGT. Only a few counts were recorded for this clone. This receptor was taken from a man in his fifties with active COVID-19. This sequence joins TRBV6-1 and TRBJ1-5; no clear D. Sequences were obtained from peripheral blood. This CDR3 reads CASSFSVVQPQHF. The CDR3 DNA sequence: TGTGCCAGCAGTTTTTCGGTGGTTCAGCCCCAGCATTTT.